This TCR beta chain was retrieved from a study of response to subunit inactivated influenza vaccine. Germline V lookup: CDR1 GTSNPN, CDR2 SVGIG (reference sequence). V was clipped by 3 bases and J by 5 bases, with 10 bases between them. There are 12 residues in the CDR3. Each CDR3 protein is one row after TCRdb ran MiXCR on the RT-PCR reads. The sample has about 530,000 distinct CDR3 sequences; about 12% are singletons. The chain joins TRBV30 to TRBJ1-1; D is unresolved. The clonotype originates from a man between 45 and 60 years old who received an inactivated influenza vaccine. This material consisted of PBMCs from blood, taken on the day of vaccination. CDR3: CAWRPWGTEAFF. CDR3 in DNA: TGTGCCTGGAGACCCTGGGGAACTGAAGCTTTCTTT.